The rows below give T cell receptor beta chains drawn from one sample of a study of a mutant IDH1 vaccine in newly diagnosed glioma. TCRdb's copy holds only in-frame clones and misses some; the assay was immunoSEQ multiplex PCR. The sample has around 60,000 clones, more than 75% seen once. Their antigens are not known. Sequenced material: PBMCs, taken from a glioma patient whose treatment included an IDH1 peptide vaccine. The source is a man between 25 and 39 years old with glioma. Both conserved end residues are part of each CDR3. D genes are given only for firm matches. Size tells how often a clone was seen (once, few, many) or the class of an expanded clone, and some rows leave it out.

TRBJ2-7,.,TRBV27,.,CASRKSTVLGEQYF,TGTGCCAGCAGGAAGTCGACAGTCTTGGGCGAGCAGTACTTC
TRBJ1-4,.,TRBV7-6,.,CASSLAGGNEKLFF,TGTGCCAGCAGCTTAGCGGGGGGTAATGAAAAACTGTTTTTT
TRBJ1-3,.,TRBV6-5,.,CASSPLDGSRNTIYF,TGTGCCAGCAGTCCTTTGGACGGATCGAGAAACACCATATATTTT
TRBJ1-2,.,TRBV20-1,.,CSAERDISNTF,TGCAGTGCGGAGCGGGACATTTCTAACACCTTC
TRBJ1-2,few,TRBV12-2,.,CASRSPNRAPPIWDTF,TGTGCAAGTCGCTCACCCAACAGGGCTCCTCCTATTTGGGACACCTTC
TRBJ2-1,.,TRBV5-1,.,CASGLTGNNEQFF,TGCGCCAGCGGACTGACAGGTAACAATGAGCAGTTCTTC
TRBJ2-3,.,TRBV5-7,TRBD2,CASSLRERGVVDTQYF,TGTGCCAGCAGCTTGAGGGAGCGGGGGGTGGTGGATACGCAGTATTTT
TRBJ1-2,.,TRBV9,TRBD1,CASSVGTVGGYTF,TGTGCCAGCAGCGTTGGGACAGTTGGAGGCTACACCTTC
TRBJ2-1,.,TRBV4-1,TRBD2,CASQPQRGRGTSGGSYNEQFF,TGCGCCAGCCAGCCGCAGCGAGGCCGGGGGACTAGCGGGGGGAGCTACAATGAGCAGTTCTTC
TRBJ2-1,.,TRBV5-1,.,CASSLGPEGDEQFF,TGCGCCAGCAGCTTGGGGCCGGAGGGCGATGAGCAGTTCTTC
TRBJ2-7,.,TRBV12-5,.,CASGMTWAESSYEQYF,TGTGCTAGTGGTATGACTTGGGCGGAGAGCTCCTACGAGCAGTACTTC
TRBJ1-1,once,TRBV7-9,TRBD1,CASSLQGAMNTEAFF,TGTGCCAGCAGCCTCCAGGGGGCCATGAACACTGAAGCTTTCTTT
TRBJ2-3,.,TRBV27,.,CASTNALSAGVDTQYF,TGTGCCAGCACCAATGCCCTTTCAGCCGGGGTAGATACGCAGTATTTT
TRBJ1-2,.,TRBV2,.,CASSYRQKDYGYTF,TGTGCCAGCAGTTATAGACAAAAGGACTATGGCTACACCTTC
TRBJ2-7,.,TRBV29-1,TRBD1,CSGRQGSSYEQYF,TGCAGCGGCAGACAGGGGAGCTCCTACGAGCAGTACTTC
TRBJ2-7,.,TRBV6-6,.,CASSYDEGLSYEQYF,TGTGCCAGCAGTTACGATGAGGGTCTTTCCTACGAGCAGTACTTC
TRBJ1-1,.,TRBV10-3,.,CAISEYDKNTEAFF,TGTGCCATCAGTGAGTACGACAAGAACACTGAAGCTTTCTTT
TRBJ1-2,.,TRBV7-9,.,CASSFRDYDYGYTF,TGTGCCAGCAGCTTCCGCGACTACGACTATGGCTACACCTTC
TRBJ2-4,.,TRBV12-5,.,CASAPSGAAKNIQYF,TGTGCTAGTGCCCCCTCGGGAGCGGCCAAAAACATTCAGTACTTC
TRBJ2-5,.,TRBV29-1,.,CSVMKREETQYF,TGCAGCGTCATGAAGAGAGAAGAGACCCAGTACTTC
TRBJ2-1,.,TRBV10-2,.,CASSVPGSSYNEQFF,TGCGCCAGCAGTGTACCGGGAAGCTCCTACAATGAGCAGTTCTTC
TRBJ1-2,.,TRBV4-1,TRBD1,CASSRPWTGPNYGYTF,TGCGCCAGCAGCCGCCCCTGGACAGGGCCAAACTATGGCTACACCTTC
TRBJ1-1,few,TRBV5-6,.,CASSLGANTEAFF,TGTGCCAGCAGCTTGGGAGCGAACACTGAAGCTTTCTTT
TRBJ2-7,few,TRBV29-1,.,CSVTGPAYEQYF,TGCAGCGTTACCGGGCCAGCCTACGAGCAGTACTTC
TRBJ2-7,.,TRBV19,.,CASSMRGDGPYEQYF,TGTGCCAGTAGTATGCGGGGCGACGGACCCTACGAGCAGTACTTC
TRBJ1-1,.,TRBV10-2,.,CASSPVAANTEAFF,TGCGCCAGCAGTCCTGTAGCGGCGAACACTGAAGCTTTCTTT
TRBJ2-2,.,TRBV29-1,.,CSVQQGFGTGELFF,TGCAGCGTCCAACAGGGATTTGGAACCGGGGAGCTGTTTTTT
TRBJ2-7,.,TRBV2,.,CASTERDRSYEQYF,TGTGCCAGCACAGAGCGGGACAGGAGTTACGAGCAGTACTTC
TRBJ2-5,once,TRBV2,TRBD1,CASGRGQGTETQYF,TGTGCCAGCGGGAGAGGACAGGGCACGGAGACCCAGTACTTC
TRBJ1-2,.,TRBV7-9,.,CASSLIRSAGMNYGYTF,TGTGCCAGCAGCTTAATAAGGTCAGCGGGGATGAACTATGGCTACACCTTC
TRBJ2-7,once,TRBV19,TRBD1,CASSMYRGPYEQYF,TGTGCCAGTAGTATGTACAGGGGACCCTACGAGCAGTACTTC
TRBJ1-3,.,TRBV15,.,CATSRDRGGNTIYF,TGTGCCACCAGCAGAGACAGGGGTGGAAACACCATATATTTT
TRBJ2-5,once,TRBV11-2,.,CASRPVRGGETQYF,TGTGCCAGCAGACCCGTTAGAGGGGGGGAGACCCAGTACTTC
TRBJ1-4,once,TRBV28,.,CASSLYGVGLSEKLFF,TGTGCCAGCAGTTTATATGGGGTGGGGTTGAGTGAAAAACTGTTTTTT
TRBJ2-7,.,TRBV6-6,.,CASSYSAGVTYEQYF,TGTGCCAGCAGTTACTCAGCAGGGGTCACTTACGAGCAGTACTTC
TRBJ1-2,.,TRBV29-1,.,CSVGGAGANYGYTF,TGCAGCGTTGGTGGAGCTGGGGCTAACTATGGCTACACCTTC
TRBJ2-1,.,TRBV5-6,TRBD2,CASSIGTRVANEQFF,TGTGCCAGCAGCATTGGGACTAGGGTCGCGAATGAGCAGTTCTTC
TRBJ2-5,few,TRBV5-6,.,CASSLWTALETQYF,TGTGCCAGCAGCTTATGGACAGCCTTAGAGACCCAGTACTTC
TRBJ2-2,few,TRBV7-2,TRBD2,CASSPPGISGGAGELFF,TGTGCCAGCAGCCCGCCGGGGATCAGCGGGGGGGCCGGGGAGCTGTTTTTT
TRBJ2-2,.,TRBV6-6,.,CASSPRGPANTGELFF,TGTGCCAGCAGTCCCCGCGGCCCAGCGAACACCGGGGAGCTGTTTTTT
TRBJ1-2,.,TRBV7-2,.,CASSRTGTNYGYTF,TGTGCCAGCAGCCGCACAGGTACTAACTATGGCTACACCTTC
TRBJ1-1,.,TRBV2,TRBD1,CASSDNRGEAFF,TGTGCCAGCAGCGATAACAGGGGAGAAGCTTTCTTT
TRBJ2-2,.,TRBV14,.,CASSQDRRNTGELFF,TGTGCCAGCAGCCAAGACAGGCGGAACACCGGGGAGCTGTTTTTT
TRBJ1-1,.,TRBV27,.,CASSKGTLNTEAFF,TGTGCCAGCAGTAAAGGGACCCTGAACACTGAAGCTTTCTTT
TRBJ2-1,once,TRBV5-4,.,CASRRDWASYNEQFF,TGTGCCAGCAGAAGGGATTGGGCCTCCTACAATGAGCAGTTCTTC
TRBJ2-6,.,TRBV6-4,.,CASSDSPASGANVLTF,TGTGCCAGCAGTGACTCTCCCGCCTCTGGGGCCAACGTCCTGACTTTC
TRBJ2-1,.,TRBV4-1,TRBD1,CASSQDRDRVREQFF,TGCGCCAGCAGCCAAGATCGGGACAGGGTAAGGGAGCAGTTCTTC
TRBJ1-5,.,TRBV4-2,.,CASSQFYQPGGDQPQHF,TGTGCCAGCAGCCAATTTTATCAACCCGGGGGAGATCAGCCCCAGCATTTT
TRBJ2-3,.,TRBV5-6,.,CASSLYSRDTQYF,TGTGCCAGCAGCTTGTATTCCCGAGATACGCAGTATTTT
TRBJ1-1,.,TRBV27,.,CASSLRGVNTEAFF,TGTGCCAGCAGTTTACGAGGGGTGAACACTGAAGCTTTCTTT
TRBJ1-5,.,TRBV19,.,CATEAGGSQPQHF,TGTGCCACCGAGGCGGGGGGCAGTCAGCCCCAGCATTTT
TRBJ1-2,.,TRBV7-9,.,CASSFSLTTTGYTF,TGTGCCAGCAGCTTTTCACTTACTACGACTGGCTACACCTTC
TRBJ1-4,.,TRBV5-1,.,CASSRPPDEKLFF,TGCGCCAGCAGCCGGCCTCCAGATGAAAAACTGTTTTTT
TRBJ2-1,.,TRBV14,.,CASSPITGILYNEQFF,TGTGCCAGCAGTCCGATAACAGGGATCCTCTACAATGAGCAGTTCTTC
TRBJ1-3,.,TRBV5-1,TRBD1,CASSLSSGGGNTIYF,TGCGCCAGCAGCTTGTCGTCAGGGGGTGGAAACACCATATATTTT